This T cell receptor (beta chain) was identified during a study of cytomegalovirus exposure and HLA in healthy donors. In the PCR, 60 Vbeta and 13 Jbeta primers were used. Produced via immunoSEQ multiplex PCR; TCRdb's table is partial and in-frame only. The repertoire includes approximately 110,000 clones, almost 70% of them detected once, and approximately 3% sits in the top ten. V was trimmed by 3 bases and J by 3 bases, leaving 15 bases between them. This CDR3 comprises 15 residues. CDR1 and CDR2 (germline): KGHSH, LQKENI. Sequenced sample: PBMCs. The chain carries TRBV18 and TRBJ2-7; perhaps TRBD2 as D (6 bases). The source is a man aged 30-40 years in good health and CMV-seronegative. CDR3 DNA sequence: TGTGCCAGCTCACCCGCGTACGGGACTCACTACGAGCAGTACTTC. Translated: CASSPAYGTHYEQYF.